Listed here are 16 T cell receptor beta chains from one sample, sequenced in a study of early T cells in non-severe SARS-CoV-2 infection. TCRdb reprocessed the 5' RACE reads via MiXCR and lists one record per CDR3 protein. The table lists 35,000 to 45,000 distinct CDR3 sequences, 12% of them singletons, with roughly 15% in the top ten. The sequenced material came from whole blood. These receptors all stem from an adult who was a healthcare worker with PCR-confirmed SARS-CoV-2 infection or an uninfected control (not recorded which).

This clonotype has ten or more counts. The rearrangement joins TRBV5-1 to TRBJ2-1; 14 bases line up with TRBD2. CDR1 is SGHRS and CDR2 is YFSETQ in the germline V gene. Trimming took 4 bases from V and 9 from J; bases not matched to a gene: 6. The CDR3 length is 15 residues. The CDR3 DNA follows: TGCGCCAGCAGCACGGGACTAGCGGGAGTGGGTGAGCAGTTCTTC. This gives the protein CASSTGLAGVGEQFF.

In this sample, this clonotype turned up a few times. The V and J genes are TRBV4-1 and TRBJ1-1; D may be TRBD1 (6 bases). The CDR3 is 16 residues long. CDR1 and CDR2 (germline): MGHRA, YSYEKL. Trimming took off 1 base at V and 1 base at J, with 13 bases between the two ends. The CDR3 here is CASSQVLRGRNTEAFF. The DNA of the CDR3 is TGCGCCAGCAGCCAAGTCCTCAGGGGACGGAACACTGAAGCTTTCTTT.

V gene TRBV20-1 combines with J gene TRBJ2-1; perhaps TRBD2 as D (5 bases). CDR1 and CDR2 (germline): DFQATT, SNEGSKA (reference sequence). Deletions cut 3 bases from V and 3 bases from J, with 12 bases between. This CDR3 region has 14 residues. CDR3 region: CSASGQRIYNEQFF. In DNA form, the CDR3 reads TGCAGTGCTAGCGGGCAGCGGATCTACAATGAGCAGTTCTTC.

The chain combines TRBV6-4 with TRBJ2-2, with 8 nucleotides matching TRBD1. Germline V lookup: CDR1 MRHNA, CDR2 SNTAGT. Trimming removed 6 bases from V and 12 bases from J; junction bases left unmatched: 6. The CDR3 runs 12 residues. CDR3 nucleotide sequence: TGTGCCAGCAGCCTGACAGGGGAAAAGCTGTTTTTT. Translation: CASSLTGEKLFF.

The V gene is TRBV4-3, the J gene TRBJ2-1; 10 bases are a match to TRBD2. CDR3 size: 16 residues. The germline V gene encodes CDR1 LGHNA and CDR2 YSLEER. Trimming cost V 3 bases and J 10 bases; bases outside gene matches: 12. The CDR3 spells CASSQARTSGMKEQFF. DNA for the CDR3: TGCGCCAGCAGCCAGGCAAGGACTAGCGGAATGAAGGAGCAGTTCTTC.

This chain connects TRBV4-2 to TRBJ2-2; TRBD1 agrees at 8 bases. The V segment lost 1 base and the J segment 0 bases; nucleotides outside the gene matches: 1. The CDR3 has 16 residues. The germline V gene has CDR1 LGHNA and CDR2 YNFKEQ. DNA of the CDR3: TGTGCCAGCAGCCAAGTGGGACAGGCGAACACCGGGGAGCTGTTTTTT. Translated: CASSQVGQANTGELFF.

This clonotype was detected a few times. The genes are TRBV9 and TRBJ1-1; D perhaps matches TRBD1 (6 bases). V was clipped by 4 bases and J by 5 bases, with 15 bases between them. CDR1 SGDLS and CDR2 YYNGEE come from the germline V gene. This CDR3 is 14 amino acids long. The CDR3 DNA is TGTGCCAGCAGCCCAAACACAGGGAAGACTGAAGCTTTCTTT. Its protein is CASSPNTGKTEAFF.

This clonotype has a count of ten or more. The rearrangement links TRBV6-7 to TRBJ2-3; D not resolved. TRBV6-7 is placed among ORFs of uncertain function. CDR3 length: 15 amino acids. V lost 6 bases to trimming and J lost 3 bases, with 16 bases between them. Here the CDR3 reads CASRTEDFGTDTQYF. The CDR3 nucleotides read TGTGCCAGCAGAACAGAGGATTTTGGGACAGATACGCAGTATTTT.

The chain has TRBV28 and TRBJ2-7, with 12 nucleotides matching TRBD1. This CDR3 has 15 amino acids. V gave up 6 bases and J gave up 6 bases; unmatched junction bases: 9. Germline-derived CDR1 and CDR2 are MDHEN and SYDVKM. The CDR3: CASRSSGTGGFEQYF. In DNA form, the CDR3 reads TGTGCCAGCAGATCCTCCGGGACAGGGGGCTTCGAGCAGTACTTC.

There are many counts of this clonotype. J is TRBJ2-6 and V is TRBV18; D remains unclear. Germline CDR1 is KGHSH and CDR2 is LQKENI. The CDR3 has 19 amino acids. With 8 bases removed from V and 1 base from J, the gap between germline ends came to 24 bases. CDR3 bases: TGTGCCAGCCCGGCTTCGGCAGGTTTACGATCGTCTGGGGCCAACGTCCTGACTTTC. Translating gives CASPASAGLRSSGANVLTF.

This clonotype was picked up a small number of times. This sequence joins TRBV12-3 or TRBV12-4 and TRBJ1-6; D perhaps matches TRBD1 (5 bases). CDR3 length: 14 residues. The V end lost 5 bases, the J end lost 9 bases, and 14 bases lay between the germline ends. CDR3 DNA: TGTGCCAGCAGTCCGGGGGGAACGAGTTCACCCCTCCACTTT. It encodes CASSPGGTSSPLHF.

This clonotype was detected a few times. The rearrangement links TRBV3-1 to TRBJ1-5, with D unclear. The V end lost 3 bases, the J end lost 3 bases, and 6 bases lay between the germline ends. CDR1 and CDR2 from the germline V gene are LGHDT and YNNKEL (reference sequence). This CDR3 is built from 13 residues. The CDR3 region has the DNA TGTGCCAGCAGCCAGGGGAACAATCAGCCCCAGCATTTT. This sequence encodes CASSQGNNQPQHF.

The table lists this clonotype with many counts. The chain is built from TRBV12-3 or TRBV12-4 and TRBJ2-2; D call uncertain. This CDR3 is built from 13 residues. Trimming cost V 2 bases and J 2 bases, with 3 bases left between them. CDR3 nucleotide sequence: TGTGCCAGCAGTTTAACTAACACCGGGGAGCTGTTTTTT. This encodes CASSLTNTGELFF.

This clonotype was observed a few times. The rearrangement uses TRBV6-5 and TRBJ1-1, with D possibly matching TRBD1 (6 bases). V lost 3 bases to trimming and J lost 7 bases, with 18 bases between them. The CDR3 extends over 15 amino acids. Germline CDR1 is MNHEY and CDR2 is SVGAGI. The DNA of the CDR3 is TGTGCCAGCAGTTATACCTCCTCGAGGGGGAATGAAGCTTTCTTT. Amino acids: CASSYTSSRGNEAFF.

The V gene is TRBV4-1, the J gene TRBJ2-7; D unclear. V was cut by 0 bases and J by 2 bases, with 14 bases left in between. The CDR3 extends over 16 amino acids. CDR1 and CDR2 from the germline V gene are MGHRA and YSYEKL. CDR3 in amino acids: CASSQDPGGYTYEQYF. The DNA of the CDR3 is TGCGCCAGCAGCCAAGATCCGGGCGGCTACACCTACGAGCAGTACTTC.

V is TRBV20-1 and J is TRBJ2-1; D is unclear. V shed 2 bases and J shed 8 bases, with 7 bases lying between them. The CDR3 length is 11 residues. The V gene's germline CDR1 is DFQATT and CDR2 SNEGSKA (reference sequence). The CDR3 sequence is CSARLEHEQFF. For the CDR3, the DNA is TGCAGTGCTAGATTGGAGCATGAGCAGTTCTTC.